This T cell receptor (beta chain) is drawn from a study of beta chain features in type 1 diabetes. Study-level findings and limits: Still unanswered here is whether HLA type influences TCRB rearrangement. The naive, central memory and Treg TCRB repertoires of patients appeared to be more similar to one another than those of healthy donors. Insertion counts at VDJ junctions were lower in type 1 diabetes patients, who also showed more deletions there.

Since all of the isolated RNA was reverse transcribed, expressed TCRB transcripts were what got sequenced. Sequencing was performed with immunoSEQ multiplex PCR; in TCRdb, only in-frame clones are kept and a portion is missing. The table lists about 150,000 clones, 7.5% to 10% of them singletons. Donors underwent one heparinised blood draw, roughly 110 mL on average. The V segment lost 0 bases and the J segment 2 bases; nucleotides outside the gene matches: 9. Germline V gene data show CDR1 as SGDLS and CDR2 as YYNGEE. This CDR3 comprises 17 residues. A note on this clone: Antigen specificity is unknown.

The rearrangement uses TRBV9 and TRBJ2-3; 7 bases fit TRBD2. The receptor was derived from a man younger than 35 in good health. Sample: central memory CD4+ T cells from blood. The CDR3 is CASSVGSLAGITDTQYF. The CDR3, as DNA: TGTGCCAGCAGCGTAGGGTCGTTAGCGGGCATCACAGATACGCAGTATTTT.